The 22 T cell receptor beta chains in this list originate from one sample, sequenced in a study of Ad26.COV2.S vaccination and SARS-CoV-2 variants. Described treatment: 15 to 20 received Ad26.COV2.S at low or high dose, single or two shots; roughly 5 received placebo; per-sample allocation not given. Samples analyzed were those drawn on day 63 after the first vaccine or placebo injection. Only in-frame clones appear in the TCRdb table, and some are missing; sequencing was by immunoSEQ multiplex PCR. Of about 470,000 clones listed, 90% were seen once; the top ten hold more than 3.5%. Sample: peripheral blood, taken in a trial of Ad26.COV2.S vaccine versus placebo. All receptors derive from a person aged 18-65 years who received the Ad26.COV2.S COVID-19 vaccine or a placebo.

CDR3 in DNA: TGTGCCAGCTCCTCCCTAGCGGGTCAAGAGACCCAGTACTTC. This sequence encodes CASSSLAGQETQYF. The chain joins TRBV18 to TRBJ2-5, with 8 bases matching TRBD2. Germline CDR1 and CDR2: KGHSH and LQKENI. The CDR3 length is 14 residues. J gave up 2 bases and V 6 bases, and 5 bases lay outside the gene matches.

The V and J genes are TRBV16 and TRBJ2-3; 7 bases are a match to TRBD2. Germline loops: CDR1 KGHSY, CDR2 FQNENV. This CDR3 has 15 residues. The ends lost 3 bases at V and 1 base at J; junction bases unmatched: 4. CDR3 in amino acids: CASSQGGRGTDTQYF. CDR3 DNA: TGTGCCAGCAGCCAGGGCGGGAGAGGCACAGATACGCAGTATTTT.

This chain connects TRBV14 to TRBJ2-2; unclear D gene. This CDR3 has 13 amino acids. From germline, CDR1 is SGHDN and CDR2 FVKESK. V was cut by 1 base and J by 5 bases, with 5 bases left in between. The CDR3 protein is CASSQGLTGELFF. The CDR3 nucleotides read TGTGCCAGCAGCCAAGGTCTTACCGGGGAGCTGTTTTTT.

The V call is TRBV6-2 or TRBV6-3, the J call TRBJ2-1; D not resolved. The CDR3 length is 17 residues. V was pared by 0 bases and J by 8 bases, with 20 bases between. Looked up from germline, CDR1 is MNHEY and CDR2 is SVGEGT. The CDR3 DNA is TGTGCCAGCAGTTACTCGGCCACTTCCCCCATTGGTGATGAGCAGTTCTTC. It encodes CASSYSATSPIGDEQFF.

The chain recombines TRBV7-9 with TRBJ2-5; the D gene could be TRBD1 or TRBD2 (5 bases each). From germline, CDR1 is SEHNR and CDR2 FQNEAQ (reference sequence). V gave up 2 bases and J gave up 0 bases, with 16 bases separating them. This CDR3 region has 17 residues. Here the CDR3 DNA reads TGTGCCAGCAGCTTATATGGGGGTAAAAGTAACCAAGAGACCCAGTACTTC. It yields the protein CASSLYGGKSNQETQYF.

CDR3 amino acids: CASSLGAGTSSHEQFF. CDR3 bases: TGTGCCAGCAGCTTAGGGGCCGGGACTAGCTCCCATGAGCAGTTCTTC. J is TRBJ2-1 and V is TRBV7-2; 9 positions match TRBD2. Germline lookup yields CDR1 SGHTA and CDR2 FQGNSA. The CDR3 length is 16 residues. With 1 base clipped from V and 8 bases from J, the junction kept 9 bases outside the gene matches. The full variable domain, completed using reference TRBV7-2 and TRBJ2-1, is GAGVSQSPSNKVTEKGKDVELRCDPISGHTALYWYRQSLGQGLEFLIYFQGNSAPDKSGLPSDRFSAERTGGSVSTLTIQRTQQEDSAVYLCASSLGAGTSSHEQFFGPGTRLTVL.

CDR3 sequence (DNA): TGTGCCAGCAGTTTGGCCCAGAGGAACACTGAAGCTTTCTTT. Its protein is CASSLAQRNTEAFF. The V gene is TRBV28, the J gene TRBJ1-1; D remains unclear. Trimming cost V 3 bases and J 1 base, with 9 bases left between them. The CDR3 runs to 14 residues. Germline values: CDR1 MDHEN, CDR2 SYDVKM.

The genes are TRBV28 and TRBJ2-7; TRBD2 agrees at 12 bases. The CDR3 runs 15 residues. Germline lookup yields CDR1 MDHEN and CDR2 SYDVKM. V dropped 7 bases and J dropped 0; count of bases not matched to a gene: 4. The CDR3: CASTTTSGSSYEQYF. The CDR3 DNA reads TGTGCCAGCACCACGACTAGCGGGAGCTCCTACGAGCAGTACTTC.

The chain combines TRBV24-1 with TRBJ2-1, with 8 positions matching TRBD2. The CDR3 consists of 15 residues. Germline lookup yields CDR1 KGHDR and CDR2 SFDVKD. V lost 5 bases and J lost 3; bases outside the gene matches: 5. The CDR3 spells CATSVAGGVYNEQFF. The CDR3 bases are TGTGCCACCAGTGTTGCGGGAGGAGTCTACAATGAGCAGTTCTTC.

The chain is built from TRBV28 and TRBJ2-3; the D is unclear. The V and J ends lost 6 bases and 1 base respectively, with 11 bases between them. The CDR3 length is 14 residues. The germline V gene has CDR1 MDHEN and CDR2 SYDVKM. CDR3 bases: TGTGCCAGCAGCCAACCCGCGGGCACAGATACGCAGTATTTT. Translated: CASSQPAGTDTQYF.

The rearrangement joins TRBV6-2 or TRBV6-3 to TRBJ2-1; D is uncertain. CDR3 size: 15 residues. The ends were cut back, 0 bases at V and 7 bases at J, with 13 bases in the middle. CDR1 MNHEY and CDR2 SVGEGT come from the germline V gene. CDR3 in amino acids: CASSYSIQARNEQFF. CDR3 bases: TGTGCCAGCAGTTACTCGATTCAGGCTCGGAATGAGCAGTTCTTC.

CDR3 nucleotides: TGTGCCAGCAGTCCGGGACTACCGTACAATGAGCAGTTCTTC. Its translation is CASSPGLPYNEQFF. J is TRBJ2-1 and V is TRBV6-2 or TRBV6-3; 7 positions agree with TRBD2. The CDR3 covers 14 residues. With 5 bases clipped from V and 4 bases from J, the junction kept 5 bases outside the gene matches. Looked up from germline, CDR1 is MNHEY and CDR2 is SVGEGT.

The chain recombines TRBV4-3 with TRBJ2-5, with 12 bases fitting TRBD1. The CDR3 has 20 amino acids. In germline, CDR1 is LGHNA, CDR2 YSLEER. The V segment lost 3 bases and the J segment 4 bases; nucleotides outside the gene matches: 18. In nucleotides, the CDR3 is TGCGCCAGCAGCCAGAACTCTTTCCTAACCGGGACAGGGGGCCCAGAGACCCAGTACTTC. It codes for CASSQNSFLTGTGGPETQYF.

The chain recombines TRBV11-2 with TRBJ2-1; the D is unclear. The CDR3 sequence is 11 residues long. Between the trimmed V and J ends, which lost 3 bases and 9 bases, there was a span of 6 bases. Germline V gene lookup returns CDR1 SGHAT and CDR2 FQNNGV. CDR3 sequence (DNA): TGTGCCAGCAGCTTCCCGTTTGAGCAGTTCTTC. Protein product: CASSFPFEQFF.

This clone came up once. The chain links TRBV27 to TRBJ2-7, with TRBD2 matching 11 bases. Germline V gene sequence: CDR1 MNHEY, CDR2 SMNVEV (reference sequence). CDR3 size: 15 residues. With 2 bases clipped from V and 3 bases from J, the junction kept 3 bases outside the gene matches. The CDR3 sequence is CASSLGLAGLYEQYF. In DNA form, the CDR3 reads TGTGCCAGCAGTTTAGGACTAGCGGGCCTCTACGAGCAGTACTTC.

V usage is TRBV27 and J usage is TRBJ1-2, with a weak D call TRBD1 (6 bases). The germline V gene encodes CDR1 MNHEY and CDR2 SMNVEV (reference sequence). The V and J ends lost 2 bases and 0 bases respectively, with 13 bases between them. There are 16 residues in the CDR3. The CDR3, as DNA: TGTGCCAGCAGTTTAAAAAGTACAGGGCCTAACTATGGCTACACCTTC. Translation gives CASSLKSTGPNYGYTF.

This chain connects TRBV7-9 to TRBJ2-3; D uncertain. CDR3 length equals 14 residues. V lost 3 bases, J lost 0 bases, and 7 bases lay in between. Germline CDR1 reads SEHNR; CDR2 reads FQNEAQ (reference sequence). CDR3 loop: CASSFSGSTDTQYF. In DNA, the CDR3 is TGTGCCAGCAGCTTTTCTGGGAGCACAGATACGCAGTATTTT.

DNA of the CDR3: TGTGCCAGCAGCTTAGGGACAGGCGGTCGCGGCGAGCAGTACTTC. Its translation: CASSLGTGGRGEQYF. This sequence joins TRBV7-8 and TRBJ2-7; TRBD1 aligns across 7 bases. J was trimmed by 6 bases and V by 1 base; bases with no gene match: 9. The CDR3 consists of 15 residues. In germline, CDR1 is SGHVS, CDR2 FQNEAQ.

The sample holds one count of this clone. The genes are TRBV5-5 and TRBJ2-2; 11 positions match TRBD2. J gave up 0 bases and V 4 bases, and 5 bases lay outside the gene matches. Germline V CDR1 and CDR2: SGHKS, YYEKEE (reference sequence). CDR3 length: 17 amino acids. The DNA for the CDR3 is TGTGCCAGCAGCCCCCGACTAGCGGGATCGAACACCGGGGAGCTGTTTTTT. Translated, it gives CASSPRLAGSNTGELFF.

V and J are TRBV6-5 and TRBJ2-5; TRBD2 might be the D (5 bases). This CDR3 comprises 14 residues. Germline V gene lookup returns CDR1 MNHEY and CDR2 SVGAGI. V was clipped by 6 bases and J by 0 bases, with 11 bases between them. CDR3 amino acids: CASRPTSYQETQYF. The CDR3 nucleotides read TGTGCCAGCAGGCCCACTAGTTACCAAGAGACCCAGTACTTC.

V gene TRBV4-2 combines with J gene TRBJ2-5, with 7 bases aligning to TRBD1. CDR1 is LGHNA and CDR2 is YNFKEQ in the germline V gene. Trimming removed 1 base from V and 3 bases from J; junction bases left unmatched: 5. This CDR3 region has 15 residues. In DNA form, the CDR3 reads TGTGCCAGCAGCCAAGGAGGGACAGTAGAAGAGACCCAGTACTTC. Protein product: CASSQGGTVEETQYF.

The chain is built from TRBV6-5 and TRBJ2-5, with D perhaps matching TRBD1 (5 bases). Trimming shortened V by 5 bases and J by 4 bases, and 14 bases separated the two germline ends. Germline V gene data show CDR1 as MNHEY and CDR2 as SVGAGI. The CDR3 loop spans 14 amino acids. CDR3 bases: TGTGCCAGCAGTCCAAGCGCAGGGCCAGAGACCCAGTACTTC. Translated, it gives CASSPSAGPETQYF.